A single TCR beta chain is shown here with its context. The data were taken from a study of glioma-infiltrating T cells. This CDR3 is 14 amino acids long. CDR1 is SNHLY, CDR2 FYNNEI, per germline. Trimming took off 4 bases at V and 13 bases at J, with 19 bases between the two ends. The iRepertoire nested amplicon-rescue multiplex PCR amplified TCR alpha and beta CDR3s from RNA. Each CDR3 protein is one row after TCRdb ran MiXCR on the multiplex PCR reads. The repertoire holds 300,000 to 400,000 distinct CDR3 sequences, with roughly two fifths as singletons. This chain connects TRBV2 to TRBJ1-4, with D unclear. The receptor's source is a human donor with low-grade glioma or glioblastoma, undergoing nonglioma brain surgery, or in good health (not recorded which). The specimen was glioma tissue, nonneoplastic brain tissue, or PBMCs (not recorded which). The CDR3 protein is CASSASTSPQALFF. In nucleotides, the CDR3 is TGTGCCAGCAGTGCTTCGACTTCTCCCCAAGCACTGTTTTTT.